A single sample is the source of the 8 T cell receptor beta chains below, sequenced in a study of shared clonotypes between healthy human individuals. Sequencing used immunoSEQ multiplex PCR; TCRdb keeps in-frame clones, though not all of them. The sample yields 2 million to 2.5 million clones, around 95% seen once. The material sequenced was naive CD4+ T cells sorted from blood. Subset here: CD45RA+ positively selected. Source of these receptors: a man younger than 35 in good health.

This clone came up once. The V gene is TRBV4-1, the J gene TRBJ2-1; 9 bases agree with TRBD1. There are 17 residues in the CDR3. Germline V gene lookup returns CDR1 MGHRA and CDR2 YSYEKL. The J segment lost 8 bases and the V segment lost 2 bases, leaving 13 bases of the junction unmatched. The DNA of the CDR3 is TGCGCCAGCAGCCAACCGATTAGGGGACAGGGAACGGATGAGCAGTTCTTC. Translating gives CASSQPIRGQGTDEQFF.

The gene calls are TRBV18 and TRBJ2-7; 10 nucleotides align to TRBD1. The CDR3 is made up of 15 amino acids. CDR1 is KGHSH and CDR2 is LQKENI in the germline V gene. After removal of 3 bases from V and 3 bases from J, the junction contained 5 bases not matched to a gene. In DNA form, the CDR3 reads TGTGCCAGCTCACCTCTGGGACAGGGGAACTACGAGCAGTACTTC. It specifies CASSPLGQGNYEQYF.

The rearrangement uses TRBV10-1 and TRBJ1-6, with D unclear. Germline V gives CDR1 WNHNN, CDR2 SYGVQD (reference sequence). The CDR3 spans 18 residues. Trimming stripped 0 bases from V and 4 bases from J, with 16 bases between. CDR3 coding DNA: TGCGCCAGCAGTGAGTCTTTGCGGGGTCTACGGTATAATTCACCCCTCCACTTT. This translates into CASSESLRGLRYNSPLHF.

CDR3 region: CAWSVQARQFF. The CDR3, as DNA: TGTGCCTGGAGTGTACAGGCTAGACAGTTCTTC. V and J are TRBV30 and TRBJ2-1; D perhaps matches TRBD1 (5 bases). CDR1 GTSNPN and CDR2 SVGIG come from the germline V gene (reference sequence). The V gene lost 0 bases and the J gene lost 13 bases, with 10 bases spanning the gap. This CDR3 is built from 11 residues. Variable domain in full (rest from reference TRBV30 and TRBJ2-1): SQTIHQWPATLVQPVGSPLSLECTVEGTSNPNLYWYRQAAGRGLQLLFYSVGIGQISSEVPQNLSASRPQDRQFILSSKKLLLSDSGFYLCAWSVQARQFFGPGTRLTVL.

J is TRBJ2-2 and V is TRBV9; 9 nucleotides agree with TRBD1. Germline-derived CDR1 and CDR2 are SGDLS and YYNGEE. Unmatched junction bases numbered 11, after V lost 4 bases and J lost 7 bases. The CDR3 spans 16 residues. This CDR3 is CASSPQGTGLNGELFF. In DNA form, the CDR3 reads TGTGCCAGCAGCCCCCAAGGGACAGGGCTCAACGGGGAGCTGTTTTTT. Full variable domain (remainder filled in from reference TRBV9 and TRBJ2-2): DSGVTQTPKHLITATGQRVTLRCSPRSGDLSVYWYQQSLDQGLQFLIQYYNGEERAKGNILERFSAQQFPDLHSELNLSSLELGDSALYFCASSPQGTGLNGELFFGEGSRLTVL.

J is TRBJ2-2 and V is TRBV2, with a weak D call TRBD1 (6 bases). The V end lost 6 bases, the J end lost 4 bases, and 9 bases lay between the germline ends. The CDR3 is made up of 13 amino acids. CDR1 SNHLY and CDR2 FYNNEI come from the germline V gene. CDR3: CASSGQLTGELFF. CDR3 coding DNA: TGTGCCAGCAGCGGACAGCTCACCGGGGAGCTGTTTTTT. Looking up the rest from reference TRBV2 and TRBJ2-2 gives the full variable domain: EPEVTQTPSHQVTQMGQEVILRCVPISNHLYFYWYRQILGQKVEFLVSFYNNEISEKSEIFDDQFSVERPDGSNFTLKIRSTKLEDSAMYFCASSGQLTGELFFGEGSRLTVL.

The CDR3 sequence is CASSLEQAYGYTF. CDR3 coding DNA: TGTGCCAGCAGCTTAGAGCAGGCCTATGGCTACACCTTC. The chain couples TRBV7-9 to TRBJ1-2; D is ambiguous. Germline V gives CDR1 SEHNR, CDR2 FQNEAQ (reference sequence). Trimming stripped 1 base from V and 4 bases from J, with 7 bases between. The CDR3 extends over 13 amino acids. The full variable domain, in which reference TRBV7-9 and TRBJ1-2 provide the parts outside the CDR3, is DTGVSQNPRHKITKRGQNVTFRCDPISEHNRLYWYRQTLGQGPEFLTYFQNEAQLEKSRLLSDRFSAERPKGSFSTLEIQRTEQGDSAMYLCASSLEQAYGYTFGSGTRLTVV.

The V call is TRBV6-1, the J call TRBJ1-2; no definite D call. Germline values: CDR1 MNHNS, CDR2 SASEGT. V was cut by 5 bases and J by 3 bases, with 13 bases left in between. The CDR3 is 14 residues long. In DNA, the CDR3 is TGTGCCAGCAGTCCCTTTGTGAACGACTATGGCTACACCTTC. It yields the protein CASSPFVNDYGYTF.